This is a list of T cell receptor beta chains from one sample in a study of shared clonotypes between healthy human individuals. Measured with immunoSEQ multiplex PCR; TCRdb has only the in-frame clones, and not every one. The data contain 630,000 or so clones, more than 95% of them singletons. Material: naive CD8+ T cells sorted from blood. The receptors were sampled from a man aged 25-45 years in good health. Each CDR3 is given with its conserved first and last residue. A D gene is named only where the DNA matches it firmly. Rows give clone size only sometimes, using once, few, many, or a class for an expanded clone.

cdr3_nt | cdr3_aa | v_call | clone_size | d_call | j_call
TGTGCTAGCAGCTTCCGGGCCCTCACAGATACGCAGTATTTT | CASSFRALTDTQYF | TRBV7-7 | - | - | TRBJ2-3
TGTGCCGGCGCCCAGCTGAACACCGGGGAGCTGTTTTTT | CAGAQLNTGELFF | TRBV19 | - | - | TRBJ2-2
TGTGCCAGCAGCTTAACTGGAGGCAGGGGGCTGTCGGACTATGGCTACACCTTC | CASSLTGGRGLSDYGYTF | TRBV7-9 | - | TRBD1 | TRBJ1-2
TGTGCCAGCAGCCCTCCGGGACTCCAGGCCAATGAGCAGTTCTTC | CASSPPGLQANEQFF | TRBV11-2 | - | - | TRBJ2-1
TGTGCCAGCAGTGATTCACCAGGGACCTACGAGCAGTACTTC | CASSDSPGTYEQYF | TRBV6-1 | - | - | TRBJ2-7
TGTGCAAGTCGCTTAGCGGGACAGGGTATCCCTAAAGGGGCCTTC | CASRLAGQGIPKGAF | TRBV12-2 | - | - | TRBJ2-7
TGTGCCAGCAGCTTGGAGGCGGGGCTCTGGGAGACCCAGTACTTC | CASSLEAGLWETQYF | TRBV5-6 | - | - | TRBJ2-5
TGCGCCAGCAGCTTTCGGGAATCCTACGAGCAGTACTTC | CASSFRESYEQYF | TRBV5-1 | - | - | TRBJ2-7
TGTGCCAGCAGTTCCAGGACTAGCGGAGGCCTCCGACTAATGGGGTACGAGCAGTACTTC | CASSSRTSGGLRLMGYEQYF | TRBV28 | - | TRBD2 | TRBJ2-7
TGTGCCATCAGTGACCCGGGACAGAGTACCTCCTACGAGCAGTACTTC | CAISDPGQSTSYEQYF | TRBV10-3 | - | TRBD1 | TRBJ2-7
TGTGCCAGCAGCTTAGCGGTAACACAACCCTACGAGCAGTACTTC | CASSLAVTQPYEQYF | TRBV13 | - | - | TRBJ2-7
TGTGCCAGCAGCTTCGAAGGGGCAGGGGCCTCCGAGCAGTACTTC | CASSFEGAGASEQYF | TRBV7-9 | - | - | TRBJ2-7
TGCGCCAGCAGTTTAGGACAATACTTGGACATTCAGTACTTC | CASSLGQYLDIQYF | TRBV10-2 | - | - | TRBJ2-4
TGTGCCAGCAGCGTAGGTCTAGATTTGGACGAGCAGTACTTC | CASSVGLDLDEQYF | TRBV9 | - | - | TRBJ2-7
TGTGCCAGCAGCTTGGCAGGGGAAGAAGCTAACTATGGCTACACCTTC | CASSLAGEEANYGYTF | TRBV5-4 | - | - | TRBJ1-2
TGTGCCAGCAGCACCGGGACTGCTGTGGGAGATACGCAGTATTTT | CASSTGTAVGDTQYF | TRBV9 | - | - | TRBJ2-3
TGTGCCAGCACCGGGCCAGAGAACACCGGGGAGCTGTTTTTT | CASTGPENTGELFF | TRBV7-9 | - | - | TRBJ2-2
TGTGCCAGCGGCCGACAGGGTTACGAGCAGTACTTC | CASGRQGYEQYF | TRBV27 | - | TRBD1 | TRBJ2-7
TGTGCCTGGAGTGTAGGACAGGGGTTCGACGAGCAGTACTTC | CAWSVGQGFDEQYF | TRBV30 | - | TRBD1 | TRBJ2-7
TGCGCCAGCAGCCAAGTGGGAAATGGAGGGCCCTCGGAGACCCAGTACTTC | CASSQVGNGGPSETQYF | TRBV4-1 | - | - | TRBJ2-5
TGTGCCAGCAGTTACTCGTCTCAGGGCTATGGCTACACCTTC | CASSYSSQGYGYTF | TRBV6-5 | - | - | TRBJ1-2
TGTGCCAGCAGTTACTTGGACACCTACGAGCAGTACTTC | CASSYLDTYEQYF | TRBV6-5 | - | - | TRBJ2-7
TGTGCCAGCAGCTTGGGGGAGACAGGGGAGGGCTACGAGCAGTACTTC | CASSLGETGEGYEQYF | TRBV5-5 | - | - | TRBJ2-7
TGTGCCAGCAGTTACCCCGGGACTAGCGGGACCTACGAGCAGTACTTC | CASSYPGTSGTYEQYF | TRBV11-3 | - | TRBD2 | TRBJ2-7
TGTGCCAGCAGCACGGGACTAGCGGGAGGGCCTGTATACTTC | CASSTGLAGGPVYF | TRBV13 | - | TRBD2 | TRBJ2-7
TGTGCCAGCAGCTGGGCACAGGGGGCCTACGAGCAGTACTTC | CASSWAQGAYEQYF | TRBV5-4 | - | TRBD1 | TRBJ2-7
TGCAGCGTTGAAGGGGACAGGATAGCACTCATGAACACTGAAGCTTTCTTT | CSVEGDRIALMNTEAFF | TRBV29-1 | - | TRBD1 | TRBJ1-1
TGCAGCGTTGATGGTCGGTCGGGGTCGGTTGAAGCTTTCTTT | CSVDGRSGSVEAFF | TRBV29-1 | - | - | TRBJ1-1
TGCGCCAGCAGCCAAGCCCACAGTGAGGAGCTGGGGCCCCAGCATTTT | CASSQAHSEELGPQHF | TRBV4-3 | - | - | TRBJ1-5
TGCAGCGTTGAGTTCAGGGGGCTGGGCTACGAGCAGTACTTC | CSVEFRGLGYEQYF | TRBV29-1 | - | TRBD1 | TRBJ2-7
TGCAGCGTTTGGGGTGCGTACAATGAGCAGTTCTTC | CSVWGAYNEQFF | TRBV29-1 | - | - | TRBJ2-1
TGTGCCAGCAGTTCACCGGGACTAGCGGGAGGAGATGAGCAGTTCTTC | CASSSPGLAGGDEQFF | TRBV6-6 | - | TRBD2 | TRBJ2-1
TGTGCCTGGAGTGTAGGGGTAGCGGAATCTGCCTACAATGAGCAGTTCTTC | CAWSVGVAESAYNEQFF | TRBV30 | - | - | TRBJ2-1
TGTGCCAGCAGCCCTCCGGGCGGGACCACCTACGAGCAGTACTTC | CASSPPGGTTYEQYF | TRBV7-9 | - | - | TRBJ2-7
TGTGCCAGCAGCTTGGGACAGAAATTGGGTAATGAAAAACTGTTTTTT | CASSLGQKLGNEKLFF | TRBV7-9 | - | TRBD1 | TRBJ1-4
TGCGCCAGCAGCTCCGGACAGCAAACCTCCTCTGGAAACACCATATATTTT | CASSSGQQTSSGNTIYF | TRBV5-1 | - | - | TRBJ1-3
TGTGCCAGCAGCCAAGATTTCGCAGGAAACACCATATATTTT | CASSQDFAGNTIYF | TRBV14 | - | - | TRBJ1-3
TGTGCCAGCAGGGCCGGACAGGGTAACAATCAGCCCCAGCATTTT | CASRAGQGNNQPQHF | TRBV28 | - | TRBD1 | TRBJ1-5
TGTGCCAGCAGCCTGTTCCTTAACGAGCAGTACTTC | CASSLFLNEQYF | TRBV6-6 | - | - | TRBJ2-7
TGTGCCAGCAGCCTCAGGACAGGGGGGAGCACAGATACGCAGTATTTT | CASSLRTGGSTDTQYF | TRBV7-9 | - | TRBD1 | TRBJ2-3
TGTGCCATCAGTGAGTACCCGGGAGGGCCCTCGGGTTTGGATACGCAGTATTTT | CAISEYPGGPSGLDTQYF | TRBV10-3 | - | TRBD2 | TRBJ2-3
TGTGCCAGCAGCCCCAAGGAGTCCACTAGCGGGGAACTCTACGAGCAGTACTTC | CASSPKESTSGELYEQYF | TRBV7-9 | - | TRBD2 | TRBJ2-7
TGTGCCAGCAGTTTGGGCAGGGGGTTAGTCACCGGGGAGCTGTTTTTT | CASSLGRGLVTGELFF | TRBV27 | - | TRBD1 | TRBJ2-2
TGTGCCAGCAGCTTAGCTCCCTACGAGCAGTACTTC | CASSLAPYEQYF | TRBV7-9 | - | - | TRBJ2-7
TGTGCCAGCAGTCCCCGGGCCAATGAGCAGTTCTTC | CASSPRANEQFF | TRBV27 | once | - | TRBJ2-1